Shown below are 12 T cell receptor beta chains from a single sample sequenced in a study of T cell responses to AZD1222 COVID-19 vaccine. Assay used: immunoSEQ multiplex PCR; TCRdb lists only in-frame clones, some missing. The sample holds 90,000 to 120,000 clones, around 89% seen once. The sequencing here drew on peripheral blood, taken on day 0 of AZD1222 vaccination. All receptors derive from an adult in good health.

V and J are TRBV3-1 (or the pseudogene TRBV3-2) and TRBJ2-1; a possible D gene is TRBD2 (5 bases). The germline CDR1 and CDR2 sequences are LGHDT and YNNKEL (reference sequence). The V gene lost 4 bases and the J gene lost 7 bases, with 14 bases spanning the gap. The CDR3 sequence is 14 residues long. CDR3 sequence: CASSLGRTINEQFF. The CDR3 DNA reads TGTGCCAGCAGCCTTGGGAGAACTATTAATGAGCAGTTCTTC.

The CDR3 loop is CASTPQRSNQPQHF. The CDR3 nucleotides are TGTGCCAGCACCCCACAGAGGAGCAATCAGCCCCAGCATTTT. This chain uses TRBV6-5 with TRBJ1-5; D is unclear. Germline CDR1 reads MNHEY; CDR2 reads SVGAGI. Deletions cut 7 bases from V and 1 base from J, with 11 bases between. CDR3 length: 14 amino acids.

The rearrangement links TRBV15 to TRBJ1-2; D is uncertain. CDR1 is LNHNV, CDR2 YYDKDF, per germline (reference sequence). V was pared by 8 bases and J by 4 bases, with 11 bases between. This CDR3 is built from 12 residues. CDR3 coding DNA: TGTGCCACCTACTACGCTGCCTATGGCTACACCTTC. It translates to CATYYAAYGYTF. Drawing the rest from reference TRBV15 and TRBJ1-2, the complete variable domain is DAMVIQNPRYQVTQFGKPVTLSCSQTLNHNVMYWYQQKSSQAPKLLFHYYDKDFNNEADTPDNFQSRRPNTSFCFLDIRSPGLGDTAMYLCATYYAAYGYTFGSGTRLTVV.

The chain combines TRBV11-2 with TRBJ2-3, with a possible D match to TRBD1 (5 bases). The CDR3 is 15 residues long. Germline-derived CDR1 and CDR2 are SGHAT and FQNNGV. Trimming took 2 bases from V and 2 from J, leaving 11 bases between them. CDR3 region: CASSLQSGLTDTQYF. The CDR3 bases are TGTGCCAGCAGCTTACAATCAGGGCTCACAGATACGCAGTATTTT.

The CDR3, as DNA: TGTGCCCCGCGGGGCAGGGGTGAAGATACGCAGTATTTT. Translation gives CAPRGRGEDTQYF. This sequence joins TRBV6-4 and TRBJ2-3; either TRBD1 or TRBD2 may fit D (6 bases each). V was cut by 11 bases and J by 5 bases, with 17 bases left in between. The length of the CDR3 is 13 residues. Germline CDR1 reads MRHNA; CDR2 reads SNTAGT.

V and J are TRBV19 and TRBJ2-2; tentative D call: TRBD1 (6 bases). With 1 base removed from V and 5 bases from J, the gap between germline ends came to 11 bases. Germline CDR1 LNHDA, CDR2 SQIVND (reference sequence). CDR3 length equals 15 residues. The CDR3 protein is CASSIGTVPTGELFF. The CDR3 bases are TGTGCCAGTAGTATAGGGACAGTCCCAACCGGGGAGCTGTTTTTT. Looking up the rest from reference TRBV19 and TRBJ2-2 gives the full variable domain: DGGITQSPKYLFRKEGQNVTLSCEQNLNHDAMYWYRQDPGQGLRLIYYSQIVNDFQKGDIAEGYSVSREKKESFPLTVTSAQKNPTAFYLCASSIGTVPTGELFFGEGSRLTVL.

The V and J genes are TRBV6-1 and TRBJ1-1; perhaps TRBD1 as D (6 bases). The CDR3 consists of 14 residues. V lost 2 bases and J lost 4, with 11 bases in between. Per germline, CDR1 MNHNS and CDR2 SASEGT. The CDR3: CASSESRGITEAFF. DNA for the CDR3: TGTGCCAGCAGTGAATCGAGGGGGATCACTGAAGCTTTCTTT.

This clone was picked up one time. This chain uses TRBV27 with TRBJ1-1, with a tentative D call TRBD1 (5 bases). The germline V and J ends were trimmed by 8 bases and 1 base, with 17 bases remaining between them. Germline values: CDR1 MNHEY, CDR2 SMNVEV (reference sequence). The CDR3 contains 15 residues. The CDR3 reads CASSLVGGTNTEAFF. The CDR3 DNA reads TGTGCCAGCTCCCTAGTGGGGGGAACGAACACTGAAGCTTTCTTT.

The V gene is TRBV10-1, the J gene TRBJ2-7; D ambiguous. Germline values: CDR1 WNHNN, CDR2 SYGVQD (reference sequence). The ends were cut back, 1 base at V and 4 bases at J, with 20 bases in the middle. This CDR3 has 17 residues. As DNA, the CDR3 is TGCGCCAGCAGTGAGTATTGGTTGCCGGCGGATCCATACGAGCAGTACTTC. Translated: CASSEYWLPADPYEQYF.

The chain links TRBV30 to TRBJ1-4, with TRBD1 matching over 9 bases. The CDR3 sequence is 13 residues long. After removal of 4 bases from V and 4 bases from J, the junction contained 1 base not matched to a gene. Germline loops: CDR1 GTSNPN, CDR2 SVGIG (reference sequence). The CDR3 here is CAWTGQGNEKLFF. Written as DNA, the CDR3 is TGTGCCTGGACGGGACAGGGTAATGAAAAACTGTTTTTT.

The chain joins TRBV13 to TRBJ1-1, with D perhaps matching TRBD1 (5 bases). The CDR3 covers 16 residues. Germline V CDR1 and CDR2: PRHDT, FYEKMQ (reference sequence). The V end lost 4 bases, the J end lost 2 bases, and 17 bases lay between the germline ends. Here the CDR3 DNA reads TGTGCCAGCAGCTGGGGGTCTCAAGGGATAAACACTGAAGCTTTCTTT. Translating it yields CASSWGSQGINTEAFF.

The DNA of the CDR3 is TGTGCCAGCAAGGAGGCCAGCCCTGAAGCTTTCTTT. It translates to CASKEASPEAFF. This chain links TRBV6-5 with TRBJ1-1; D unresolved. The CDR3 has 12 amino acids. Trimming took off 7 bases at V and 6 bases at J, with 12 bases between the two ends. In germline, CDR1 is MNHEY, CDR2 SVGAGI.